These 26 T cell receptor beta chains were all obtained from the same sample, sequenced in a study of molecular identifiers for immune sequencing clone quantification. MiXCR, applied by TCRdb to the PCR reads, yields one record per CDR3 protein. The repertoire holds 250,000 to 350,000 distinct CDR3 sequences, with about a fifth as singletons. The sample was naive CD8+ T cells from blood, with Jurkat cell RNA spiked in. Subset here: FACS-sorted CD8+CD4-CCR7+CD45RA+ naive T cells. These receptors were taken from a human donor in good health. Some libraries in this study had Jurkat cell RNA spiked in.

This clonotype was seen a few times. The rearrangement links TRBV4-3 to TRBJ2-3; D is tentatively TRBD1 or TRBD2 (5 bases each). The germline V gene has CDR1 LGHNA and CDR2 YSLEER. Trimming stripped 0 bases from V and 1 base from J, with 14 bases between. The CDR3 covers 17 residues. CDR3 sequence: CASSQDGLGRRTDTQYF. CDR3 sequence (DNA): TGCGCCAGCAGCCAAGATGGCCTGGGACGGCGCACAGATACGCAGTATTTT.

This clonotype was counted at least ten times. The chain employs TRBV5-6 and TRBJ1-5, with D possibly being TRBD1 (6 bases). The CDR3 is made up of 13 amino acids. V lost 4 bases, J lost 5 bases, and 10 bases lay in between. Germline assignment: CDR1 SGHDT and CDR2 YYEEEE. The CDR3 reads CASSQDSYQPQHF. The CDR3 region has the DNA TGTGCCAGCAGCCAGGACAGCTATCAGCCCCAGCATTTT.

Worth noting for this clonotype: A much larger clone sits a single nucleotide away, making a read error possible. The chain carries TRBV4-1 and TRBJ1-6; no clear D gene. The V end lost 4 bases, the J end lost 0 bases, and 7 bases lay between the germline ends. This CDR3 region has 15 residues. CDR1 is MGHRA and CDR2 is YSYEKL in the germline V gene. CDR3 protein: CASSLLTSYNSPLHF. The CDR3 DNA is TGCGCCAGCAGCCTTTTGACCTCCTATAATTCACCCCTCCACTTT.

The chain combines TRBV3-1 with TRBJ1-2; D is unresolved. The CDR3 totals 17 residues. Trimming left V 1 base short and J 0 bases short, with 15 bases between. Germline V CDR1 and CDR2: LGHDT, YNNKEL (reference sequence). Here the CDR3 reads CASSQVFSADSNYGYTF. The CDR3 nucleotides are TGTGCCAGCAGCCAAGTTTTTTCGGCGGATTCTAACTATGGCTACACCTTC.

About this clonotype: Mismatch with germline at one junction end may stem from a read error. This chain uses TRBV4-1 with TRBJ1-1, with 8 bases identical to TRBD1. This CDR3 has 13 amino acids. Germline V gene data show CDR1 as MGHRA and CDR2 as YSYEKL. CDR3 nucleotide sequence: TGCGCCAGCAGCCAAGGACAGGGGAATGAAGCTCTCTTT. It specifies CASSQGQGNEALF.

This clonotype was observed a handful of times. V usage is TRBV6-1 and J usage is TRBJ2-7; the match to TRBD2 covers 8 bases. The germline V gene has CDR1 MNHNS and CDR2 SASEGT. J was trimmed by 5 bases and V by 5 bases; bases with no gene match: 8. There are 14 residues in the CDR3. The chain's CDR3 is CASSNAGGGHEQYF. The CDR3 DNA reads TGTGCCAGCAGTAACGCAGGCGGGGGGCACGAGCAGTACTTC.

The sample holds a few counts of this clonotype. The rearrangement uses TRBV19 and TRBJ2-3, with D unresolved. CDR1 is LNHDA, CDR2 SQIVND, per germline (reference sequence). This CDR3 has 15 amino acids. Trimming took off 6 bases at V and 0 bases at J, with 13 bases between the two ends. CDR3 nucleotide sequence: TGTGCCAGTAGGAAAACGGAATACAGCACAGATACGCAGTATTTT. Amino acids: CASRKTEYSTDTQYF.

This clonotype was recorded at least ten times. This chain links TRBV7-9 with TRBJ2-7; D uncertain. Deletions cut 5 bases from V and 5 bases from J, with 10 bases between. This CDR3 is built from 12 residues. Germline loops: CDR1 SEHNR, CDR2 FQNEAQ (reference sequence). The DNA of the CDR3 is TGTGCCAGCAGCCGCCTCGAAGACGAGCAGTACTTC. It translates to CASSRLEDEQYF.

The chain has TRBV13 and TRBJ2-5; TRBD2 is a possible D gene (6 bases). CDR3 length: 16 amino acids. The V end lost 0 bases, the J end lost 1 base, and 12 bases lay between the germline ends. CDR1 and CDR2 from the germline V gene are PRHDT and FYEKMQ (reference sequence). The CDR3 DNA follows: TGTGCCAGCAGCTTAGGACTAGCTCTGAGCCAAGAGACCCAGTACTTC. The encoded protein is CASSLGLALSQETQYF.

Concerning this clonotype itself: A read error may account for a junction end that differs from germline. This chain connects TRBV6-2 or TRBV6-3 to TRBJ1-1, with D perhaps matching TRBD1 (6 bases). Germline assignment: CDR1 MNHEY and CDR2 SVGEGT. The CDR3 totals 12 residues. CDR3 nucleotides: TGTGCCGGCAGTTACGGGGGCACCGAAGCTTTCTTT. It encodes CAGSYGGTEAFF.

A note on this clonotype: A much larger clone sits a single nucleotide away, making a read error possible. This CDR3 fails to terminate in the conserved phenylalanine or tryptophan, so it likely reflects a read error. The chain recombines TRBV19 with TRBJ2-7; 8 nucleotides agree with TRBD2. The CDR3 loop spans 15 amino acids. V shed 1 base, J shed 4 bases, and the junction held 6 bases outside the gene matches. The germline V gene has CDR1 LNHDA and CDR2 SQIVND (reference sequence). The chain's CDR3 is CASSIGVASGYEQYI. In DNA, the CDR3 is TGTGCCAGTAGTATAGGAGTCGCTAGCGGGTACGAGCAGTACATC.

Points on this clonotype: This may stem from a read error, because a much larger clone lies one nucleotide away. J is TRBJ1-5 and V is TRBV19; tentatively, D is TRBD1 (5 bases). The CDR3 covers 14 residues. Germline CDR1 LNHDA, CDR2 SQIVND (reference sequence). Trimming shortened V by 8 bases and J by 5 bases, and 16 bases separated the two germline ends. CDR3 sequence reads: CASGLFDSHQPQHF. CDR3 coding DNA: TGTGCCAGTGGGCTATTTGACAGCCATCAGCCCCAGCATTTT.

This clonotype was detected ten times or more. The gene calls are TRBV3-1 and TRBJ1-4, with D unclear. With 1 base removed from V and 8 bases from J, the gap between germline ends came to 8 bases. The CDR3 contains 13 residues. Per germline, CDR1 LGHDT and CDR2 YNNKEL (reference sequence). The CDR3 region is CASSQVYWEKLFF. CDR3 DNA: TGTGCCAGCAGCCAAGTGTATTGGGAAAAACTGTTTTTT.

At least ten counts were recorded for this clonotype. The chain employs TRBV28 and TRBJ2-5, with D tentatively TRBD1 or TRBD2 (5 bases each). V lost 5 bases and J 0 bases, leaving 22 bases between the germline ends. The CDR3 is 18 residues long. Germline V gene sequence: CDR1 MDHEN, CDR2 SYDVKM. The CDR3 nucleotides are TGTGCCAGCAGTCCCGGGGCGGCGGATGGCTGGTACCAAGAGACCCAGTACTTC. Its protein product is CASSPGAADGWYQETQYF.

This clonotype was detected a few times. This chain links TRBV7-9 with TRBJ2-1; D is possibly TRBD1 (6 bases). Germline V lookup: CDR1 SEHNR, CDR2 FQNEAQ (reference sequence). The CDR3 sequence is 14 residues long. The ends were cut back, 1 base at V and 8 bases at J, with 12 bases in the middle. CDR3 bases: TGTGCCAGCAGCTTAGTACAGGGCCTCCATGAGCAGTTCTTC. Protein sequence: CASSLVQGLHEQFF.

A word on this clonotype: A read error may produce the germline difference seen at one junction end. This sequence joins TRBV29-1 and TRBJ2-1; D possibly corresponds to TRBD2 (5 bases). The germline V gene encodes CDR1 SQVTM and CDR2 ANQGSEA. This CDR3 has 14 amino acids. The CDR3 DNA reads TGCAGCGTGGCCGGGATTCAAGCCTACAATGAGCAGCTCTTC. Encoded protein: CSVAGIQAYNEQLF.

This clonotype has at least ten counts. CDR3 residues: CASSWRQGAYEQYF. Written as DNA, the CDR3 is TGTGCCAGCAGTTGGCGACAGGGGGCCTACGAGCAGTACTTC. This chain uses TRBV27 with TRBJ2-7; 9 nucleotides match TRBD1. The V and J ends lost 4 bases and 2 bases, in that order; junction bases with no gene match: 3. From germline, CDR1 is MNHEY and CDR2 SMNVEV (reference sequence). The CDR3 is made up of 14 amino acids.

This clonotype was seen many times. The chain recombines TRBV6-2 or TRBV6-3 with TRBJ2-1; 10 positions agree with TRBD2. Germline CDR1 is MNHEY and CDR2 is SVGEGT. J was trimmed by 2 bases and V by 3 bases; bases with no gene match: 4. This CDR3 region has 16 residues. The CDR3 sequence is CASSYQREGPYNEQFF. The DNA of the CDR3 is TGTGCCAGCAGTTATCAGCGGGAGGGCCCCTACAATGAGCAGTTCTTC.

This clonotype was observed at least ten times. The chain is built from TRBV29-1 and TRBJ2-7; D might be TRBD2 (5 bases). Germline CDR1 reads SQVTM; CDR2 reads ANQGSEA. The CDR3 totals 13 residues. Trimming pared 4 bases from V and 3 bases from J, leaving 13 bases between. CDR3 sequence (DNA): TGCAGCGTTGTGAGTGTAGGGAGCTACGAGCAGTACTTC. Amino acid sequence: CSVVSVGSYEQYF.

The chain couples TRBV23-1 to TRBJ2-3; 7 nucleotides agree with TRBD1. TRBV23-1 is noted as an ORF with a role that remains uncertain. The CDR3 loop spans 19 amino acids. V shed 0 bases, J shed 1 base, and the junction held 13 bases outside the gene matches. The CDR3 loop reads CASSQSNVDRPSCTDTQYF. The CDR3 coding sequence is TGCGCCAGCAGTCAATCGAACGTGGACAGGCCGTCTTGCACAGATACGCAGTATTTT.

This clonotype was counted at least ten times. This chain uses TRBV13 with TRBJ2-1, with 9 bases lining up with TRBD2. The CDR3 sequence is 16 residues long. Germline V gene lookup returns CDR1 PRHDT and CDR2 FYEKMQ (reference sequence). Germline trimming cut 0 bases from V and 10 bases from J; bases unmatched to any gene: 10. The DNA for the CDR3 is TGTGCCAGCAGCTTAGGGTTATCCTGGACTAGCGAGGAGCAGTTCTTC. Translation: CASSLGLSWTSEEQFF.

This clonotype was recorded many times. The V gene is TRBV6-1, the J gene TRBJ1-5, with D tentatively TRBD1 (5 bases). The ends were cut back, 6 bases at V and 0 bases at J, with 15 bases in the middle. The germline CDR1 and CDR2 sequences are MNHNS and SASEGT. The CDR3 loop spans 16 amino acids. Written as DNA, the CDR3 is TGTGCCAGCAGCTGGGGGGAGGGATATAGCAATCAGCCCCAGCATTTT. Translating gives CASSWGEGYSNQPQHF.

The table lists this clonotype with many counts. This rearrangement joins TRBV28 to TRBJ2-7; 12 bases are shared with TRBD1. Germline loops: CDR1 MDHEN, CDR2 SYDVKM. V lost 5 bases, J lost 3 bases, and 2 bases stayed unmatched. This CDR3 has 14 amino acids. CDR3 DNA: TGTGCCAGCAGTGGGACAGGGGGCAACTACGAGCAGTACTTC. Protein sequence: CASSGTGGNYEQYF.

This clonotype was observed a handful of times. The CDR3 DNA reads as TGCAGTGCTAGAGTACTCTCGGCCGACAGGGAGTTGGATCAGCCCCAGCATTTT. This gives the protein CSARVLSADRELDQPQHF. This chain joins TRBV20-1 and TRBJ1-5; 7 bases map to TRBD1. V gave up 1 base and J gave up 5 bases; unmatched junction bases: 17. The CDR3 is 18 amino acids. Germline V CDR1 and CDR2: DFQATT, SNEGSKA (reference sequence).

This clonotype has ten or more counts. The chain has TRBV4-1 and TRBJ2-6; the D gene could be TRBD1 or TRBD2 (5 bases each). The length of the CDR3 is 16 residues. Germline V lookup: CDR1 MGHRA, CDR2 YSYEKL. Trimming cost V 0 bases and J 5 bases, with 11 bases left between them. For the CDR3, the DNA is TGCGCCAGCAGCCAAGATGGCCAGGGACGGGCCAACGTCCTGACTTTC. Protein sequence: CASSQDGQGRANVLTF.

This clonotype was seen many times. The rearrangement joins TRBV5-4 to TRBJ1-1, with D hard to call. Germline V gene lookup returns CDR1 SGHNT and CDR2 YYREEE (reference sequence). V gave up 7 bases and J gave up 2 bases, with 12 bases separating them. This CDR3 comprises 13 residues. The CDR3 DNA sequence: TGTGCCAGCCACACGACTCCTAACACTGAAGCTTTCTTT. It codes for CASHTTPNTEAFF.